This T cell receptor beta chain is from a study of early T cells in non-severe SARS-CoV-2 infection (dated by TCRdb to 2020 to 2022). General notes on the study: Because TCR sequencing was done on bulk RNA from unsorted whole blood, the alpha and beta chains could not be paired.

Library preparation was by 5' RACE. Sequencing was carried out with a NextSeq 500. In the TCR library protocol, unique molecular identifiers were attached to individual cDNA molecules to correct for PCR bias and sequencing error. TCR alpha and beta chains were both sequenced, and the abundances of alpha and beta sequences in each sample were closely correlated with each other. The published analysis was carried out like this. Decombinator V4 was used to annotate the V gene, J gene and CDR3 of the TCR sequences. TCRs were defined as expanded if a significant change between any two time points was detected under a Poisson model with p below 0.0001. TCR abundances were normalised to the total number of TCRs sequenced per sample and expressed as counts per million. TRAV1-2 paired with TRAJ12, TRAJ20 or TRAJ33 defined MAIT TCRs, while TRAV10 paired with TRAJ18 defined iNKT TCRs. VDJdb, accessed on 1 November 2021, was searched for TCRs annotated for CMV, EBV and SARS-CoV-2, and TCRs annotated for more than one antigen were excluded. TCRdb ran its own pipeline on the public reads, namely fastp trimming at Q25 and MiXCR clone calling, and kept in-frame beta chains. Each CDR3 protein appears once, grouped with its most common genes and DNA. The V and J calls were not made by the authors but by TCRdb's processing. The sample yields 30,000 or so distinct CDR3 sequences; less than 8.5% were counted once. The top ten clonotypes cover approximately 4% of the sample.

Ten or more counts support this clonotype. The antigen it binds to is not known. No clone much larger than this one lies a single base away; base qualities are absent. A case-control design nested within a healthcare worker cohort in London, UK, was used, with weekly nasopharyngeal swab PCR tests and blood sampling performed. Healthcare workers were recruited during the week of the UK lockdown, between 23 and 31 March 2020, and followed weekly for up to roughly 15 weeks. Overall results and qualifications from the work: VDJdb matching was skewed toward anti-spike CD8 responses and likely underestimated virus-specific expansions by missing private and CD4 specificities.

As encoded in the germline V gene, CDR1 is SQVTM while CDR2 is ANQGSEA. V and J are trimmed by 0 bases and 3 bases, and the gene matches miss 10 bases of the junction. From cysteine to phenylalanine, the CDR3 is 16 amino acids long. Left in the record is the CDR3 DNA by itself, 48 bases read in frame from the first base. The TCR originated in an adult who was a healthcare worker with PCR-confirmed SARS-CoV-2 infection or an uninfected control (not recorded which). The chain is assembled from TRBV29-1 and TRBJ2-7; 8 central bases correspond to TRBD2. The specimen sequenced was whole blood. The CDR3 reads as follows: CSVEDPSSGGFYEQYF. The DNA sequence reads TGCAGCGTTGAAGATCCTTCCAGCGGGGGCTTCTACGAGCAGTACTTC.